This TCR beta chain was documented in a study of early T cells in non-severe SARS-CoV-2 infection. Overall study context: Sequencing of bulk RNA from unsorted whole blood was done, without chain pairing.

Each single cDNA molecule received a unique molecular identifier. Via MiXCR, TCRdb re-called the 5' RACE reads, giving one row per CDR3 protein. The data contain some 77,000 distinct CDR3 sequences, around 16% of them seen just once; the ten biggest clones take up around 2.6%. Study-wide findings and caveats: CD4 and private specificities were missed by VDJdb matching, which favored anti-spike CD8 responses.

The germline V gene has CDR1 SGHVS and CDR2 FQNEAQ. The CDR3 length is 14 residues. V was shortened by 7 bases and J by 0 bases, with 10 bases between the two germline ends. About this clonotype: What it binds is not known.

Sequencing used whole blood. The clonotype originates from an adult who was a healthcare worker with PCR-confirmed SARS-CoV-2 infection or an uninfected control (not recorded which). The rearrangement joins TRBV7-8 to TRBJ2-1; D not certain. CDR3 DNA: TGTGCCAGCACACCTAGAGGCTCCTACAATGAGCAGTTCTTC. Encoded protein: CASTPRGSYNEQFF. The entire variable domain, with the rest obtained from reference TRBV7-8 and TRBJ2-1, is as follows: GAGVSQSPRYKVAKRGQDVALRCDPISGHVSLFWYQQALGQGPEFLTYFQNEAQLDKSGLPSDRFFAERPEGSVSTLKIQRTQQEDSAVYLCASTPRGSYNEQFFGPGTRLTVL.